A selection of T cell receptor beta chains follows, all from one sample in a study of Ad26.COV2.S vaccination and SARS-CoV-2 variants. Method: immunoSEQ multiplex PCR; TCRdb's copy keeps in-frame clones and lacks some. The table lists 440,000 or so clones, 89% of them singletons. Source: peripheral blood, taken in a trial of Ad26.COV2.S vaccine versus placebo. The receptors here all came from a person aged 18 to 59 who received the Ad26.COV2.S COVID-19 vaccine or a placebo. Each CDR3 is given with its conserved first and last residue. The D gene is left open where the match is weak. Clone size is shown for a subset of rows, as once, few, many or a class of expanded clone.

d_gene	v_gene	abundance	j_gene	CDR3nt	CDR3aa
-	TRBV7-2	-	TRBJ1-3	TGTGCCAGCAGCTTAGGTTCCCGTGGTGGAAACACCATATATTTT	CASSLGSRGGNTIYF
-	TRBV7-9	-	TRBJ1-1	TGTGCCAGCAGTCCAGACCTGTGGCTGAACCCGACTGAAGCTTTCTTT	CASSPDLWLNPTEAFF
-	TRBV7-9	-	TRBJ1-1	TGTGCCAGCCACATGTGGGAAGCGAACACTGAAGCTTTCTTT	CASHMWEANTEAFF
-	TRBV14	-	TRBJ1-2	TGTGCCAGCAGCGACGGACGGCTGACATATGGCTACACCTTC	CASSDGRLTYGYTF
TRBD1	TRBV5-5	-	TRBJ1-4	TGTGCCAGCACCCTTACCGGGACAGCTAATGAAAAACTGTTTTTT	CASTLTGTANEKLFF
-	TRBV24-1	-	TRBJ2-6	TGTGCCACCAGTCCAACTGGGGCCAACGTCCTGACTTTC	CATSPTGANVLTF
-	TRBV20-1	-	TRBJ2-7	TGCAGTGCTAGTGATCTAGCTAAAGGGTACGAGCAGTACTTC	CSASDLAKGYEQYF
-	TRBV7-9	-	TRBJ2-1	TGTGCCAGCACCATGTCCTACAATGAGCAGTTCTTC	CASTMSYNEQFF
-	TRBV11-2	-	TRBJ2-7	TGTGCCAGCAGGGACCCCGGGTCCTACGAGCAGTACTTC	CASRDPGSYEQYF
-	TRBV12-3/TRBV12-4	-	TRBJ1-2	TGTGCCAGCAGGCCAGGGACAAGTTATGGCTACACCTTC	CASRPGTSYGYTF
-	TRBV28	-	TRBJ2-3	TGTGCCAGCAGTTTAAAGCACCAGACGCAGTATTTT	CASSLKHQTQYF
-	TRBV7-9	many	TRBJ1-5	TGTGCCAGCAGGCCTCAGCCCCAGCATTTT	CASRPQPQHF
TRBD1	TRBV11-2	-	TRBJ1-2	TGTGCCAGCAGGCCGGACAGGGGGCCTGGCTACACCTTC	CASRPDRGPGYTF
-	TRBV6-5	-	TRBJ2-5	TGTGCCAGCAGTTTTCTGCAGGCAAACCAAGAGACCCAGTACTTC	CASSFLQANQETQYF
-	TRBV27	-	TRBJ1-2	TGTGCCAGCAGAAGAACAGGTTCTAACTATGGCTACACCTTC	CASRRTGSNYGYTF
TRBD1	TRBV3-1/TRBV3-2	-	TRBJ1-1	TGTGCCAGCCGCGACAGGGGGTTTTTATCTATGAACACTGAAGCTTTCTTT	CASRDRGFLSMNTEAFF
-	TRBV25-1	-	TRBJ2-2	TGTGCCAGCAGGGGGTTAGGCACCGGGGAGCTGTTTTTT	CASRGLGTGELFF
-	TRBV9	-	TRBJ1-6	TGTGCCAGCAGCGTAGGGGGAGCAGGCCGGGTTTCACCCCTCCACTTT	CASSVGGAGRVSPLHF
-	TRBV6-5	-	TRBJ1-2	TGTGCCAGCAGTTACTCCGGGACAAATAACTATGGCTACACCTTC	CASSYSGTNNYGYTF
-	TRBV6-2/TRBV6-3	-	TRBJ1-1	TGTGCCAGCAGTCTAGGTTACACTGAAGCTTTCTTT	CASSLGYTEAFF
TRBD1	TRBV6-5	-	TRBJ1-1	TGTGCCAGCAGTCCGCGGACAGGGAGAGGTACTGAAGCTTTCTTT	CASSPRTGRGTEAFF
-	TRBV7-9	-	TRBJ1-6	TGTGCCAGCAGCTTAGTTGATCTGGGCGCACCCCTCCACTTT	CASSLVDLGAPLHF
-	TRBV7-2	-	TRBJ1-2	TGTGCCAGCAGCGCAGGACGGTTTTCCTATGGCTACACCTTC	CASSAGRFSYGYTF
-	TRBV6-5	-	TRBJ1-1	TGTGCCAGCAGTTACGACAGGAAGAAGCAAGCTTTCTTT	CASSYDRKKQAFF
-	TRBV19	-	TRBJ2-1	TGTGCCAGTAGTATCCGTCAAAGCAATGAGCAGTTCTTC	CASSIRQSNEQFF
TRBD1	TRBV19	-	TRBJ2-7	TGTGCCAGTAGTAACGGACAGGGGGACGAAGACGAGCAGTACTTC	CASSNGQGDEDEQYF
-	TRBV27	-	TRBJ1-2	TGTGCCAGCAGTGGGTACAGGGTGGGTGTATCGAACTATGGCTACACCTTC	CASSGYRVGVSNYGYTF
-	TRBV19	-	TRBJ2-3	TGTGCCAGTAGTAGCTACACAGATACGCAGTATTTT	CASSSYTDTQYF
-	TRBV9	-	TRBJ1-4	TGTGCCAGCAGCACCGCGGGGTTAGGAAAACTGTTTTTT	CASSTAGLGKLFF
TRBD1	TRBV15	-	TRBJ2-7	TGTGCCACCAGCCTACGTCCAGGGACAGGGGGCTACGAGCAGTACTTC	CATSLRPGTGGYEQYF
-	TRBV4-1	-	TRBJ1-2	TGCGCCAGCAGCCAAGATTTCTGGGTTCTGAGCTATGGCTACACCTTC	CASSQDFWVLSYGYTF
-	TRBV7-9	-	TRBJ2-2	TGTGCCAGCAGCCCTCCGGTGGGGGAGCTGTTTTTT	CASSPPVGELFF
TRBD2	TRBV27	-	TRBJ2-1	TGTGCCAGCAGCGCAAGAGTTTTGTTGGGAGGGAGCAATGAGCAGTTCTTC	CASSARVLLGGSNEQFF
-	TRBV28	-	TRBJ1-5	TGTGCCAGCAGTTTGGTCAAGGGGTTGAATCAGCCCCAGCATTTT	CASSLVKGLNQPQHF
-	TRBV10-1	-	TRBJ2-1	TGCGCCAGCAGTGAGTCTAGGGGGAGCAATGAGCAGTTCTTC	CASSESRGSNEQFF
TRBD1	TRBV7-2	-	TRBJ2-2	TGTGCCAGCAGCTTAACAGGGGCGAACACCGGGGAGCTGTTTTTT	CASSLTGANTGELFF
TRBD2	TRBV6-5	-	TRBJ2-5	TGTGCCAGCAGTTCGCTATTAGCGGGAGGGCAGGAGACCCAGTACTTC	CASSSLLAGGQETQYF
-	TRBV7-9	-	TRBJ1-2	TGTGCCAGCAGCTTATGGGGCAGGGGAGTCGGTAACTATGGCTACACCTTC	CASSLWGRGVGNYGYTF
-	TRBV29-1	-	TRBJ1-1	TGCAGCGTTGAATGGCGGCTACTGAACACTGAAGCTTTCTTT	CSVEWRLLNTEAFF
-	TRBV4-2	-	TRBJ2-7	TGTGCCAGCAGCCAATCCCCTTTACTACGCCCTCCCTACGAGCAGTACTTC	CASSQSPLLRPPYEQYF
-	TRBV2	once	TRBJ1-5	TGTGCCAGCAGTTACCAGGATCAGCCCCAGCATTTT	CASSYQDQPQHF